Sequencing of this TCR beta chain was carried out in a study of blood T cell repertoires in COVID-19. Study as a whole: COVID-19 samples, acute and convalescent, were from the United States, Italy and Spain. T cells, B-cell-depleted T cells, or PBMCs provided the cDNA or gDNA that served as material.

This clone was observed a few times. In the original workflow: Researchers report that nucleated cell counts were estimated from reference gene primer amplification. Produced via immunoSEQ multiplex PCR; TCRdb's table is partial and in-frame only. The V and J calls and the clone size are those of that table, but D and trimming were determined from the DNA. This table has roughly 100,000 clones, roughly four fifths appearing once. Germline CDR1 reads SGHTA; CDR2 reads FQGTGA. This CDR3 region has 14 residues. Trimming took 3 bases from V and 8 from J, leaving 11 bases between them. The source material was peripheral blood. The clonotype originates from a man between 60 and 75 years old with acute or convalescent COVID-19. The gene calls are TRBV7-3 and TRBJ1-6, with unresolved D. The CDR3 region is CASSLGSAYSPLHF. The CDR3 DNA sequence: TGTGCCAGCAGCTTGGGCTCAGCCTATTCACCCCTCCACTTT.